The 25 T cell receptor beta chains in this list originate from one sample, sequenced in a study of blood T cell repertoires in COVID-19. Repertoires were generated with immunoSEQ multiplex PCR, while TCRdb's copy carries only in-frame clones and drops some. The data contain 200,000 or so clones, approximately 80% of them seen just once; the ten biggest clones take up roughly 6.9%. Material for sequencing was peripheral blood. These receptors were obtained from a human donor with acute or convalescent COVID-19. The donor label of this sample is uncertain.

V usage is TRBV27 and J usage is TRBJ2-7; TRBD2 aligns across 11 bases. CDR3 length: 16 residues. Germline values: CDR1 MNHEY, CDR2 SMNVEV (reference sequence). V was pared by 7 bases and J by 0 bases, with 8 bases of the junction left unmatched. CDR3 DNA sequence: TGTGCCAGCAAGAAAATAGCGGGAGGGTACTCCTACGAGCAGTACTTC. Its protein product is CASKKIAGGYSYEQYF.

This clone was counted a single time. The chain employs TRBV5-4 and TRBJ2-3; D gene uncertain. The V gene's germline CDR1 is SGHNT and CDR2 YYREEE (reference sequence). V dropped 0 bases and J dropped 5 bases, with 4 bases sitting between them. The CDR3 consists of 12 residues. CDR3 bases: TGTGCCAGCAGCTTGGCCCAAGATACGCAGTATTTT. This gives the protein CASSLAQDTQYF.

This chain joins TRBV15 and TRBJ1-5; D is possibly TRBD1 (6 bases). CDR1 and CDR2 (germline): LNHNV, YYDKDF (reference sequence). With 3 bases removed from V and 5 bases from J, the gap between germline ends came to 14 bases. The CDR3 loop spans 15 amino acids. The CDR3 sequence: CATSSLRDTYQPQHF. The CDR3 DNA reads TGTGCCACCAGCAGCCTCCGGGACACCTATCAGCCCCAGCATTTT.

The CDR3 is CAISGGRANTEAFF. The CDR3 nucleotides are TGTGCCATCAGTGGGGGCAGGGCGAACACTGAAGCTTTCTTT. The chain is built from TRBV10-3 and TRBJ1-1; D possibly corresponds to TRBD1 (5 bases). Trimming took 4 bases from V and 1 from J, leaving 10 bases between them. This CDR3 region has 14 residues. Looked up from germline, CDR1 is ENHRY and CDR2 is SYGVKD.

The V gene is TRBV27, the J gene TRBJ2-1; 9 nucleotides align to TRBD1. This CDR3 spans 15 amino acids. Germline V gene sequence: CDR1 MNHEY, CDR2 SMNVEV (reference sequence). With 4 bases clipped from V and 4 bases from J, the junction kept 5 bases outside the gene matches. CDR3: CASSWTGETYNEQFF. The DNA for the CDR3 is TGTGCCAGCAGTTGGACAGGGGAGACTTACAATGAGCAGTTCTTC.

This chain joins TRBV3-1 (or the pseudogene TRBV3-2) and TRBJ2-1; maybe TRBD2 (9 bases). CDR3 size: 17 residues. Germline V lookup: CDR1 LGHDT, CDR2 YNNKEL (reference sequence). V was clipped by 4 bases and J by 10 bases, with 26 bases between them. The CDR3 protein is CASSRGQGLLAGREQFF. The CDR3 nucleotides are TGTGCCAGCAGCCGTGGACAGGGTCTCCTAGCGGGACGGGAGCAGTTCTTC.

The chain links TRBV25-1 to TRBJ1-2; TRBD1 agrees at 7 bases. The J segment lost 3 bases and the V segment lost 1 base, leaving 2 bases of the junction unmatched. CDR3 length equals 14 residues. CDR1 MGHDK and CDR2 SYGVNS come from the germline V gene. CDR3 region: CASSESTGDYGYTF. CDR3 DNA: TGTGCCAGCAGTGAATCCACAGGGGACTATGGCTACACCTTC.

The chain employs TRBV5-6 and TRBJ2-1, with no clear D. The CDR3 contains 11 residues. The germline V gene has CDR1 SGHDT and CDR2 YYEEEE. Trimming removed 1 base at V and 7 bases at J, with 3 bases between. The CDR3 region has the DNA TGTGCCAGCAGCTTGCAGAATGAGCAGTTCTTC. Its translation: CASSLQNEQFF.

This chain connects TRBV18 to TRBJ1-4, with D possibly matching TRBD1 (5 bases). The CDR3 consists of 13 residues. Trimming removed 3 bases at V and 5 bases at J, with 7 bases between. In germline, CDR1 is KGHSH, CDR2 LQKENI. CDR3: CASSPTENEKLFF. Here the CDR3 DNA reads TGTGCCAGCTCACCGACAGAAAATGAAAAACTGTTTTTT.

CDR3 in amino acids: CASSLGAGNQPQHF. CDR3 nucleotide sequence: TGTGCCAGCAGCTTAGGGGCAGGGAATCAGCCCCAGCATTTT. The chain recombines TRBV11-2 with TRBJ1-5; D might be TRBD1 (5 bases). The CDR3 runs 14 residues. Germline values: CDR1 SGHAT, CDR2 FQNNGV. The V end was cut by 1 base, the J end by 4 bases, with 8 bases between. The full variable domain, completed using reference TRBV11-2 and TRBJ1-5, is EAGVAQSPRYKIIEKRQSVAFWCNPISGHATLYWYQQILGQGPKLLIQFQNNGVVDDSQLPKDRFSAERLKGVDSTLKIQPAKLEDSAVYLCASSLGAGNQPQHFGDGTRLSIL.

The chain is built from TRBV6-5 and TRBJ1-4; maybe TRBD1 (5 bases). This CDR3 region has 14 residues. Trimming stripped 7 bases from V and 11 bases from J, with 20 bases between. The germline V gene has CDR1 MNHEY and CDR2 SVGAGI. The CDR3 region is CASTSTRQGVKLFF. CDR3 bases: TGTGCCAGCACCTCGACCCGCCAGGGTGTGAAACTGTTTTTT.

This clone showed up just a few times. The V call is TRBV4-2, the J call TRBJ1-6; D is unclear. Trimming removed 0 bases at V and 3 bases at J, with 6 bases between. This CDR3 region has 15 residues. Germline V gene lookup returns CDR1 LGHNA and CDR2 YNFKEQ. CDR3 bases: TGTGCCAGCAGCCAAGAGTGGAGCTATAATTCACCCCTCCACTTT. It translates to CASSQEWSYNSPLHF.

This chain joins TRBV21-1 and TRBJ1-3; the table's D gene call, TRBD1, was not cross checked with the DNA. TRBV21-1 is a pseudogene. The CDR3 loop spans 14 amino acids. In nucleotides, the CDR3 is TGTGCCAGCAAAGACAACCGCTCTGGAAACACCATATATTTT. Amino acid sequence: CASKDNRSGNTIYF.

The chain has TRBV5-4 and TRBJ2-7; TRBD2 aligns across 8 bases. CDR3 length: 17 amino acids. V shed 5 bases and J 6 bases; nucleotides not matched to a gene: 19. From germline, CDR1 is SGHNT and CDR2 YYREEE (reference sequence). DNA for the CDR3: TGTGCCAGCAGTACTGGTGGCTCTAGCGGGTCCCGGGTCGAGCAGTACTTC. Translated: CASSTGGSSGSRVEQYF.

The count of this clone is one. The V call is TRBV10-3, the J call TRBJ2-2; D perhaps matches TRBD1 (5 bases). The V end was cut by 3 bases, the J end by 4 bases, with 12 bases between. The CDR3 has 15 amino acids. From germline, CDR1 is ENHRY and CDR2 SYGVKD. This CDR3 reads CAISEYQGGTGELFF. CDR3 DNA: TGTGCCATCAGTGAATACCAGGGCGGCACCGGGGAGCTGTTTTTT.

The V gene is TRBV10-3, the J gene TRBJ2-7; 10 nucleotides match TRBD2. This CDR3 region has 13 residues. Trimming at V came to 8 bases and at J to 2 bases, leaving 3 bases not matched to a gene. The germline CDR1 and CDR2 sequences are ENHRY and SYGVKD. The CDR3: CAIRTSGAYEQYF. CDR3 coding DNA: TGTGCCATCCGGACTAGCGGAGCCTACGAGCAGTACTTC.

The chain recombines TRBV18 with TRBJ1-5; 8 bases align to TRBD1. V was clipped by 3 bases and J by 0 bases; unmatched bases: 4. The CDR3 consists of 16 residues. Looked up from germline, CDR1 is KGHSH and CDR2 is LQKENI. DNA for the CDR3: TGTGCCAGCTCACCTGCAGGACAGGGTAGCAATCAGCCCCAGCATTTT. This codes for CASSPAGQGSNQPQHF.

This chain connects TRBV30 to TRBJ2-1; 7 nucleotides line up with TRBD2. CDR1 GTSNPN and CDR2 SVGIG come from the germline V gene (reference sequence). V gave up 2 bases and J gave up 10 bases; unmatched junction bases: 2. The CDR3 has 11 residues. CDR3: CAWSRREEQFF. DNA of the CDR3: TGTGCCTGGAGTAGGCGGGAGGAGCAGTTCTTC.

This clone has more than one count but fewer than ten. The chain carries TRBV6-5 and TRBJ2-7; 8 bases line up with TRBD2. The CDR3 runs 15 residues. The ends lost 0 bases at V and 3 bases at J; junction bases unmatched: 4. Germline V gene lookup returns CDR1 MNHEY and CDR2 SVGAGI. In DNA form, the CDR3 reads TGTGCCAGCAGTTACTCGCAGCGGGGGTACTACGAGCAGTACTTC. Its protein is CASSYSQRGYYEQYF.

The chain has TRBV9 and TRBJ2-2, with 10 bases lining up with TRBD2. V was pared by 0 bases and J by 4 bases, with 6 bases of the junction left unmatched. CDR3 length: 17 residues. Germline-derived CDR1 and CDR2 are SGDLS and YYNGEE. Here the CDR3 reads CASSVATASGGTGELFF. The DNA of the CDR3 is TGTGCCAGCAGCGTAGCTACGGCTAGCGGGGGCACCGGGGAGCTGTTTTTT.

There are a few counts of this clone. The chain carries TRBV3-1 (or the pseudogene TRBV3-2) and TRBJ1-3; 7 nucleotides align to TRBD1. Germline V CDR1 and CDR2: LGHDT, YNNKEL (reference sequence). V lost 4 bases, J lost 0 bases, and 9 bases stayed unmatched. This CDR3 is built from 17 residues. The CDR3 region has the DNA TGTGCCAGCAGCCCCCGACAGGGATTGGGCTCTGGAAACACCATATATTTT. This encodes CASSPRQGLGSGNTIYF.

J is TRBJ2-7 and V is TRBV28, with 11 bases matching TRBD1. CDR1 and CDR2 from the germline V gene are MDHEN and SYDVKM. V trimming: 8 bases; J trimming: 3 bases; junction bases outside the gene matches: 9. There are 15 residues in the CDR3. Written as DNA, the CDR3 is TGTGCCAGCTACTCGTCGGGACAGGGGGACTACGAGCAGTACTTC. This encodes CASYSSGQGDYEQYF.

This chain joins TRBV19 and TRBJ2-6, with 9 bases matching TRBD1. The J segment lost 3 bases and the V segment lost 10 bases, leaving 10 bases of the junction unmatched. Per germline, CDR1 LNHDA and CDR2 SQIVND (reference sequence). The CDR3 totals 16 residues. CDR3 DNA sequence: TGTGCCACTCGACGGGACAGGGTCGGTGGGGCCAACGTCCTGACTTTC. Translated: CATRRDRVGGANVLTF.

The rearrangement links TRBV7-2 to TRBJ2-7; D gene unclear. The germline V and J ends were trimmed by 4 bases and 4 bases, with 8 bases remaining between them. Germline CDR1 is SGHTA and CDR2 is FQGNSA. The CDR3 has 12 residues. The CDR3 nucleotides are TGTGCCAGCAGCTCAACAATATACGAGCAGTACTTC. Translation: CASSSTIYEQYF.

The rearrangement links TRBV7-9 to TRBJ2-7; maybe TRBD1 (5 bases). This CDR3 has 15 amino acids. Germline-derived CDR1 and CDR2 are SEHNR and FQNEAQ (reference sequence). V was cut by 4 bases and J by 4 bases, with 17 bases left in between. CDR3 loop: CASSSPELGRYEQYF. The CDR3 DNA is TGTGCCAGCAGCTCGCCCGAGCTGGGGCGGTACGAGCAGTACTTC.